This T cell receptor (beta chain) was captured by sequencing in a study of blood T cell repertoires in COVID-19. Clones were read by immunoSEQ multiplex PCR, and TCRdb kept only the in-frame ones, dropping some. The sample includes about 180,000 clones, around 84% of them seen just once. In Seattle, patients joined the study during active infection and were tracked longitudinally. Germline CDR1 SGHNT, CDR2 YENEEA. The CDR3 loop spans 15 amino acids. J lost 1 base, V lost 6 bases, and 7 bases had no gene match. The sample comprised peripheral blood. This chain uses TRBV11-3 with TRBJ1-1, with 8 positions matching TRBD1. The TCR sequence derives from a man aged 55 to 69 with COVID-19, enrolled during active disease. The CDR3 is CASSSGQGTNTEAFF. The CDR3 coding sequence is TGTGCCAGCAGTTCAGGACAGGGAACGAACACTGAAGCTTTCTTT.